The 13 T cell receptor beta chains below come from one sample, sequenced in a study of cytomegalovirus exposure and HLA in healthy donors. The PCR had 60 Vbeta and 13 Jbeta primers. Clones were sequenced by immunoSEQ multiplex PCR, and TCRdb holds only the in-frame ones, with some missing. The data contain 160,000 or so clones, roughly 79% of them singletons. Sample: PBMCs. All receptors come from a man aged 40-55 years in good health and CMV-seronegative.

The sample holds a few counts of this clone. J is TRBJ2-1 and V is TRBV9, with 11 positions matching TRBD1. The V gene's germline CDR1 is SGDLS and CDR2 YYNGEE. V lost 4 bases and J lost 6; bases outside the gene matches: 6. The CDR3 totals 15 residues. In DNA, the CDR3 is TGTGCCAGCAGCCGGGGACAGGGGGAAGGCAATGAGCAGTTCTTC. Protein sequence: CASSRGQGEGNEQFF.

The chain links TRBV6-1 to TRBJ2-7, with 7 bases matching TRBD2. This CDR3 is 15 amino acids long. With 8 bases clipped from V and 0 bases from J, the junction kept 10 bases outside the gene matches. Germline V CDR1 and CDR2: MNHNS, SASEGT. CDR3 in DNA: TGTGCCAGCGCTGCGGGGGACGACCTCTCCTACGAGCAGTACTTC. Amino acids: CASAAGDDLSYEQYF.

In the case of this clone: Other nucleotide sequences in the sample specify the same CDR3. For the CDR3, the DNA is TGTGCCTGGGGGACAGGCAATGTGCAGTACGTC. Residues: CAWGTGNVQYV. V and J are TRBV30 and TRBJ2-7; 8 positions agree with TRBD1. J lost 9 bases, V lost 5 bases, and 6 bases had no gene match. The germline CDR1 and CDR2 sequences are GTSNPN and SVGIG (reference sequence). This CDR3 spans 11 amino acids.

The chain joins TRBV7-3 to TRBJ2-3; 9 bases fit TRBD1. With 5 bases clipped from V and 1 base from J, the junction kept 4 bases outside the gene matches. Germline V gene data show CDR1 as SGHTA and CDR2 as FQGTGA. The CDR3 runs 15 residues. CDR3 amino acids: CASSPRQGGTDTQYF. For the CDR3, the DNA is TGTGCCAGCAGCCCCCGACAGGGGGGCACAGATACGCAGTATTTT.

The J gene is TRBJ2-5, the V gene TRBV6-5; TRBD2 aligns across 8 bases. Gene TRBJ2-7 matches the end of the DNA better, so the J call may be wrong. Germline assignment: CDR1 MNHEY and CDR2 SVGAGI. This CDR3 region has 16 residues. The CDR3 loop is CASSYSLRGGSYEQYF. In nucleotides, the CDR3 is TGTGCCAGCAGTTACAGCTTACGGGGGGGTTCCTACGAGCAGTACTTC.

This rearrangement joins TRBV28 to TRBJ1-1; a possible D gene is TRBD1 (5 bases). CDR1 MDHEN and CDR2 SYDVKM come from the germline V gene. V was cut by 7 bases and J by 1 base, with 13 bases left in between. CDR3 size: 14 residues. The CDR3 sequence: CASTGGAKNTEAFF. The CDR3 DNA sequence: TGTGCCAGCACAGGAGGGGCGAAGAACACTGAAGCTTTCTTT.

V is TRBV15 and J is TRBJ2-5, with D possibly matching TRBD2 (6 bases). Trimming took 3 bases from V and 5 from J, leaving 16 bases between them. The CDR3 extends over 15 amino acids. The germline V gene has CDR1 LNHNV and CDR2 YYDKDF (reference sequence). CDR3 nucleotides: TGTGCCACCAGCAGGGACGCCGCGGGACGGGAGACCCAGTACTTC. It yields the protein CATSRDAAGRETQYF.

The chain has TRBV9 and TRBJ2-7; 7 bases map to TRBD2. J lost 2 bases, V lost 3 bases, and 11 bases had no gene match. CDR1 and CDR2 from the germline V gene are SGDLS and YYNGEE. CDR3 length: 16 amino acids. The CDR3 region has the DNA TGTGCCAGCAGCGCAACCTCCCCTAGCGGCGCCTACGAGCAGTACTTC. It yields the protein CASSATSPSGAYEQYF.

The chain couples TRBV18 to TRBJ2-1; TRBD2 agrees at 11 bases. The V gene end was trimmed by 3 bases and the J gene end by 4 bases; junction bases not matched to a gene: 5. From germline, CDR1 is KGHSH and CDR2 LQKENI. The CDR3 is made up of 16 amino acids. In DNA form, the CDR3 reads TGTGCCAGCTCACCCCAGGGGACTAGCGGATACAATGAGCAGTTCTTC. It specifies CASSPQGTSGYNEQFF.

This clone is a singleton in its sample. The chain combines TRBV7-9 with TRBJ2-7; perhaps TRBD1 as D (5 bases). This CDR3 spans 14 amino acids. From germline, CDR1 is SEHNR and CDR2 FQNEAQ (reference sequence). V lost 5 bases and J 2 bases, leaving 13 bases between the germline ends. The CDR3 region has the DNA TGTGCCAGCAGCATTCAGGGTCCCCCCTACGAGCAGTACTTC. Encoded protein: CASSIQGPPYEQYF.

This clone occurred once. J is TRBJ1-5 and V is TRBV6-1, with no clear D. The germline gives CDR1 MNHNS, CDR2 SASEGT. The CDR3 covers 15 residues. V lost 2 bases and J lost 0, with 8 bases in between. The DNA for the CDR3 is TGTGCCAGCAGTGAATATCGGGTTAGCAATCAGCCCCAGCATTTT. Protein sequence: CASSEYRVSNQPQHF.

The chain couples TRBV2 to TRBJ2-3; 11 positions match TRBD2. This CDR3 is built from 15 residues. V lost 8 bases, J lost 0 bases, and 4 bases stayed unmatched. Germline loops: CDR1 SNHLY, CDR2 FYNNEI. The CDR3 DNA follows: TGTGCCAGCGGGGGACTAGCGGCTAGCACAGATACGCAGTATTTT. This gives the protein CASGGLAASTDTQYF.

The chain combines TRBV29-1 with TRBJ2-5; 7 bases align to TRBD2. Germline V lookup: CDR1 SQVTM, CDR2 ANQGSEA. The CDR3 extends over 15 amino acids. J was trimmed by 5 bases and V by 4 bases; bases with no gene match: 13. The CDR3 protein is CSVVGLAGFRETQYF. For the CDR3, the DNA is TGCAGCGTTGTGGGATTAGCGGGCTTCCGGGAGACCCAGTACTTC.